These T cell receptor beta chains were read from a single sample in a study of response to subunit inactivated influenza vaccine. TCRdb passed the RT-PCR reads through MiXCR, listing each CDR3 protein once. This table holds 600,000 to 850,000 distinct CDR3 sequences, around 13% found once. This specimen was PBMCs from blood, taken approximately 15 days before vaccination. The receptors originated from a man aged 45-60 years who received an inactivated influenza vaccine. Both conserved end residues are part of each CDR3. D genes are given only for firm matches. A clone size is listed for some rows: how often the clone was seen (once, few, many), or a class if it is expanded.

>TRBV5-5|NA|TRBJ2-1|TRBD2
CASSLASGRAGYNEQFF
TGTGCCAGCAGCTTAGCTAGCGGGAGGGCCGGCTACAATGAGCAGTTCTTC
>TRBV7-9|NA|TRBJ2-5|TRBD1
CASSGRDRGETQYF
TGTGCCAGCAGCGGCCGGGACAGGGGAGAGACCCAGTACTTC
>TRBV12-3/TRBV12-4|NA|TRBJ1-1|NA
CASSLRQGFPEAFF
TGTGCCAGCAGTTTACGGCAAGGATTCCCTGAAGCTTTCTTT
>TRBV28|few|TRBJ2-7|NA
CASSLFRGRGGYEQYF
TGTGCCAGCAGTTTGTTCCGGGGGCGAGGGGGCTACGAGCAGTACTTC
>TRBV27|NA|TRBJ2-2|TRBD1
CARSTRQGAGELFF
TGTGCCAGAAGTACCCGACAGGGTGCCGGGGAGCTGTTTTTT
>TRBV4-2|few|TRBJ1-4|NA
CASSQVGIEAEKLFF
TGTGCCAGCAGCCAAGTGGGCATCGAGGCTGAAAAACTGTTTTTT
>TRBV5-1|few|TRBJ2-5|TRBD1
CASSKDRGSGETQYF
TGCGCCAGCAGCAAGGACAGGGGAAGTGGGGAGACCCAGTACTTC
>TRBV6-2/TRBV6-3|few|TRBJ2-5|NA
CASSYAFGARETQYF
TGTGCCAGCAGTTACGCATTCGGAGCAAGAGAGACCCAGTACTTC
>TRBV28|NA|TRBJ2-7|TRBD1
CASKFSYSGQGFYEQYF
TGTGCCAGCAAGTTTTCGTACTCGGGACAGGGGTTTTACGAGCAGTACTTC
>TRBV6-1|NA|TRBJ2-2|NA
CASSPGPHTGELFF
TGTGCCAGCAGTCCGGGACCACACACCGGGGAGCTGTTTTTT
>TRBV29-1|NA|TRBJ2-3|NA
CSVDRGRFDTQYF
TGCAGCGTTGACAGGGGGAGGTTCGATACGCAGTATTTT
>TRBV6-2/TRBV6-3|NA|TRBJ2-7|NA
CASSADRTRPEQYF
TGTGCCAGCAGTGCGGACAGGACTAGGCCCGAGCAGTACTTC